This passage covers 21 T cell receptor beta chains from one sample sequenced in a study of regulatory T cells in long-lasting Graves disease. As for time point: newly diagnosed GD, antithyroid drugs for less than 3 months. Extracted RNA from PBMCs served as the source of the TCR library. With iRepertoire HTBI primers and Arm-PCR of CDR3 regions, TCR beta libraries were built. TCRdb processed the multiplex PCR reads anew with MiXCR; each CDR3 protein has one entry. Of about 530,000 distinct CDR3 sequences in the sample, around 15% are singletons; the top ten hold 25%. This sample also appeared in a second study, on T cells in Graves' hyperthyroidism and ophthalmopathy.

Sequenced material: peripheral blood mononuclear cells (PBMCs), taken at new diagnosis, from a patient treated with antithyroid drugs. These receptors were taken from a woman aged 35-65 years with Graves disease.

In its sample, this clonotype was seen many times. The CDR3, as DNA: TGCGCCAGCAGCTTGGAAGGCAGGGGGAACACTGAAGCTTTCTTT. Translation: CASSLEGRGNTEAFF. The genes are TRBV5-1 and TRBJ1-1, with D tentatively TRBD1 (6 bases). The CDR3 spans 15 residues. From germline, CDR1 is SGHRS and CDR2 YFSETQ. The V end lost 0 bases, the J end lost 1 base, and 10 bases lay between the germline ends.

Of note for this clonotype: Given a much more abundant clone one base away, this may be a read error. The V and J genes are TRBV7-2 and TRBJ1-1, with a weak D call TRBD1 (6 bases). Germline CDR1 SGHTA, CDR2 FQGNSA. The V end was cut by 5 bases, the J end by 0 bases, with 16 bases between. The CDR3 totals 16 residues. The CDR3 region has the DNA TGTGCCAGCAGCCTCCAGGGGACCGTCATGAACACTGAAGCTTTCTTT. It translates to CASSLQGTVMNTEAFF.

This clonotype has just one count. V gene TRBV7-3 combines with J gene TRBJ2-7; possibly TRBD2 for D (6 bases). Germline assignment: CDR1 SGHTA and CDR2 FQGTGA. The CDR3 has 13 amino acids. With 4 bases removed from V and 3 bases from J, the gap between germline ends came to 10 bases. The CDR3 spells CASSWGDGYEQYF. The CDR3 DNA reads as TGTGCCAGCAGCTGGGGGGACGGCTACGAGCAGTACTTC.

This clonotype was detected only a few times. The CDR3 DNA reads as TGCGCCAGCAGCTTTATGGCTGAGCAGTTCTTC. Translating gives CASSFMAEQFF. The J gene is TRBJ2-1, the V gene TRBV5-1; D uncertain. Per the germline V gene, CDR1 is SGHRS and CDR2 is YFSETQ. Trimming cost V 2 bases and J 9 bases, with 6 bases left between them. The CDR3 contains 11 residues.

Many counts were recorded for this clonotype. The chain recombines TRBV5-1 with TRBJ2-1; D tentatively fits TRBD1 or TRBD2 (6 bases each). The V gene's germline CDR1 is SGHRS and CDR2 YFSETQ. Trimming removed 4 bases at V and 5 bases at J, with 19 bases between. The CDR3 extends over 16 amino acids. CDR3 DNA: TGCGCCAGCAGCCCCTTGCTAGGGGGGAAAGACAATGAGCAGTTCTTC. Amino acid sequence: CASSPLLGGKDNEQFF.

This clonotype has at least ten counts. The J gene is TRBJ1-2, the V gene TRBV7-2, with 8 bases that match TRBD1. V dropped 5 bases and J dropped 13; count of bases not matched to a gene: 18. The CDR3 covers 15 residues. CDR1 SGHTA and CDR2 FQGNSA come from the germline V gene. This CDR3 reads CASSPPGQVTPGGTF. The CDR3 nucleotides read TGTGCCAGCAGCCCCCCGGGACAGGTCACTCCAGGGGGCACCTTC.

This clonotype came up many times. The J gene is TRBJ2-3, the V gene TRBV5-1, with D unresolved. V gave up 2 bases and J gave up 2 bases, with 9 bases separating them. CDR1 and CDR2 (germline): SGHRS, YFSETQ. This CDR3 has 14 amino acids. The CDR3 DNA is TGCGCCAGCAGCTTTGCTGATTCCACAGATACGCAGTATTTT. Amino acids: CASSFADSTDTQYF.

J is TRBJ2-1 and V is TRBV5-1; the match to TRBD2 covers 8 bases. The germline V gene has CDR1 SGHRS and CDR2 YFSETQ. V lost 4 bases and J lost 1; bases outside the gene matches: 10. The length of the CDR3 is 17 residues. The CDR3 DNA follows: TGCGCCAGCAGCCCCTTCGGGCGCGGGGGGTCCTACAATGAGCAGTTCTTC. Its protein product is CASSPFGRGGSYNEQFF.

This clonotype occurred many times. This chain links TRBV5-1 with TRBJ1-1; perhaps TRBD1 as D (5 bases). Germline V gene lookup returns CDR1 SGHRS and CDR2 YFSETQ. The CDR3 contains 14 residues. Trimming took off 1 base at V and 4 bases at J, with 11 bases between the two ends. The CDR3 here is CASSLYRGGTEAFF. CDR3 nucleotide sequence: TGCGCCAGCAGCTTGTACCGCGGGGGCACTGAAGCTTTCTTT.

This clonotype was counted ten times or more. The V gene is TRBV20-1, the J gene TRBJ1-1; D unresolved. CDR1 is DFQATT, CDR2 SNEGSKA, per germline (reference sequence). CDR3 length: 14 residues. V lost 5 bases, J lost 0 bases, and 13 bases lay in between. The CDR3 is CSAPEGNLNTEAFF. The CDR3 region has the DNA TGCAGTGCTCCAGAGGGAAATTTGAACACTGAAGCTTTCTTT.

The sample holds a few counts of this clonotype. The chain links TRBV6-1 to TRBJ1-2; no clear D gene. Per germline, CDR1 MNHNS and CDR2 SASEGT. The CDR3 is 13 residues long. The V end was cut by 5 bases, the J end by 4 bases, with 11 bases between. The CDR3 coding sequence is TGTGCCAGCAGTCAGGCTAGAATCTATGGCTACACCTTC. Encoded protein: CASSQARIYGYTF.

This clonotype occurred many times. The chain joins TRBV12-3 or TRBV12-4 to TRBJ1-5; TRBD1 aligns across 8 bases. The length of the CDR3 is 16 residues. Trimming cost V 3 bases and J 0 bases; bases outside gene matches: 4. The DNA for the CDR3 is TGTGCCAGCAGTTTCGGACAGGGCCATAGCAATCAGCCCCAGCATTTT. Protein: CASSFGQGHSNQPQHF.

This clonotype was seen only a few times. The chain combines TRBV29-1 with TRBJ1-2; D not certain. Trimming pared 3 bases from V and 7 bases from J, leaving 9 bases between. CDR3 length equals 11 residues. Germline CDR1 reads SQVTM; CDR2 reads ANQGSEA. CDR3 nucleotides: TGCAGCGTTGAGGGCAGCGGTGGCTACACCTTC. This sequence encodes CSVEGSGGYTF.

At least ten counts were recorded for this clonotype. The chain joins TRBV7-8 to TRBJ2-5, with a possible D match to TRBD2 (7 bases). CDR1 SGHVS and CDR2 FQNEAQ come from the germline V gene. The length of the CDR3 is 13 residues. V was trimmed by 6 bases and J by 3 bases, leaving 11 bases between them. This CDR3 is CASRRGGEETQYF. The CDR3 DNA sequence: TGTGCCAGCAGGAGGGGGGGTGAAGAGACCCAGTACTTC.

The sample holds a few counts of this clonotype. V is TRBV5-1 and J is TRBJ1-6; no clear D gene. CDR3 length: 14 amino acids. V dropped 0 bases and J dropped 5 bases, with 6 bases sitting between them. Germline CDR1 reads SGHRS; CDR2 reads YFSETQ. The CDR3 region has the DNA TGCGCCAGCAGCTTGGTGGGAGATAATTCACCCCTCCACTTT. Residues: CASSLVGDNSPLHF.

This clonotype appeared many times. This chain links TRBV11-2 with TRBJ2-5; the D gene is possibly TRBD2 (5 bases). Trimming pared 3 bases from V and 3 bases from J, leaving 8 bases between. Germline assignment: CDR1 SGHAT and CDR2 FQNNGV. This CDR3 region has 13 residues. The CDR3 nucleotides read TGTGCCAGCAGCTTGGTCGGGAAAGAGACCCAGTACTTC. Amino acids: CASSLVGKETQYF. The entire variable domain, with the rest obtained from reference TRBV11-2 and TRBJ2-5, is as follows: EAGVAQSPRYKIIEKRQSVAFWCNPISGHATLYWYQQILGQGPKLLIQFQNNGVVDDSQLPKDRFSAERLKGVDSTLKIQPAKLEDSAVYLCASSLVGKETQYFGPGTRLLVL.

Comments on this clonotype: No conserved phenylalanine or tryptophan is present at the end of the CDR3, so a read error is the likely explanation. The rearrangement links TRBV10-2 to TRBJ1-1; the match to TRBD1 covers 8 bases. This CDR3 contains 13 residues. CDR1 WSHSY and CDR2 SAAADI come from the germline V gene. Losses at the gene ends were 6 bases for V and 8 bases for J; bases not matched to a gene: 8. CDR3 bases: TGCGCCAGCAGCGTGGACGCAGGGGGCGAAGCTTTCTCT. Translation: CASSVDAGGEAFS.

This clonotype came up a few times. J is TRBJ1-3 and V is TRBV29-1; the D is unclear. Trimming removed 7 bases at V and 0 bases at J, with 16 bases between. Germline V lookup: CDR1 SQVTM, CDR2 ANQGSEA. The CDR3 loop spans 15 amino acids. CDR3 nucleotide sequence: TGCAGCGCAAAATTGGACGGAAACTCTGGAAACACCATATATTTT. Amino acid sequence: CSAKLDGNSGNTIYF.

This clonotype was observed at least ten times. The rearrangement uses TRBV2 and TRBJ1-1, with a possible D match to TRBD1 (5 bases). Germline CDR1 and CDR2: SNHLY and FYNNEI. CDR3 length equals 14 residues. Trimming took 6 bases from V and 3 from J, leaving 14 bases between them. The CDR3 region is CASRPREGDTEAFF. The DNA for the CDR3 is TGTGCCAGCAGGCCCAGGGAAGGAGACACTGAAGCTTTCTTT.

The V and J genes are TRBV5-1 and TRBJ1-2; maybe TRBD1 (6 bases). The V end was cut by 4 bases, the J end by 11 bases, with 18 bases between. Germline V gives CDR1 SGHRS, CDR2 YFSETQ. This CDR3 has 13 residues. In DNA form, the CDR3 reads TGCGCCAGCAGCCCCATCCAGGGGTCCGGATACACCTTC. Translating gives CASSPIQGSGYTF.

In this sample, this clonotype turned up many times. The rearrangement joins TRBV6-1 to TRBJ1-5; no clear D gene. V lost 6 bases and J 0 bases, leaving 9 bases between the germline ends. Germline assignment: CDR1 MNHNS and CDR2 SASEGT. This CDR3 has 14 residues. CDR3 protein: CASRSSYSNQPQHF. The CDR3 DNA reads TGTGCCAGCAGATCCAGTTATAGCAATCAGCCCCAGCATTTT.